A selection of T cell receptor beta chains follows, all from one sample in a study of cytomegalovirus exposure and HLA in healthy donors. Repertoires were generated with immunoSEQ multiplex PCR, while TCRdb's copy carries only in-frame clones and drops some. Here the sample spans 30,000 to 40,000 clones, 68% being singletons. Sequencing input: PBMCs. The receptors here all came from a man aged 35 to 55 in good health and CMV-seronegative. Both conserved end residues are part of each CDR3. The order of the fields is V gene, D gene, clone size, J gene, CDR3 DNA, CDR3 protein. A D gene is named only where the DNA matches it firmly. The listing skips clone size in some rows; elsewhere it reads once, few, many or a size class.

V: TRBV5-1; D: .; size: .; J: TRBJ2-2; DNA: TGCGCCAGCAGCTTGGGAGGTCAGAACACCGGGGAGCTGTTTTTT; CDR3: CASSLGGQNTGELFF
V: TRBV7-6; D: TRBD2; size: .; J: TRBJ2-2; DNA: TGTGCCAGCAGCTCCGGACTAGCGGGGGGGAAAAACACCGGGGAGCTGTTTTTT; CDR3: CASSSGLAGGKNTGELFF
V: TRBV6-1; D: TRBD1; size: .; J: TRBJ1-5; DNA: TGTGCCAGCAGTGATAATGGACAGGCCTCCAATCAGCCCCAGCATTTT; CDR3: CASSDNGQASNQPQHF
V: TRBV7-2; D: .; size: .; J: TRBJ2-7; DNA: TGTGCCAGCAGCTCGGACAGTGGAGACGAGCAGTACTTC; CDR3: CASSSDSGDEQYF
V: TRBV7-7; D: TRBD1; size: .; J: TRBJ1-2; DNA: TGTGCTAGCAGCTTACCAGAAAAGGACAGGGGGAGACCCTCTATTTCGGGTGGCTACACCTTC; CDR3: CASSLPEKDRGRPSISGGYTF
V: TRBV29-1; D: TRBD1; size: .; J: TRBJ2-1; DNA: TGCAGCGGACAGGGAAACAATGAGCAGTTCTTC; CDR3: CSGQGNNEQFF
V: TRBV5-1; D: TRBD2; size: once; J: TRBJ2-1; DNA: TGCGCCAGCAGCTTGGCCGGGGGGGCCTCCTACAATGAGCAGTTCTTC; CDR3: CASSLAGGASYNEQFF
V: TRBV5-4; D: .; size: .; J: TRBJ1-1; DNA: TGTGCCAGCAGCTTGGCCCCAACAGTGGGCACTGAAGCTTTCTTT; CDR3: CASSLAPTVGTEAFF
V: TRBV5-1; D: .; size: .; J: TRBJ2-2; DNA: TGCGCCAGCTCCTCCCCCTCTGTCGCCGGGGAGCTGTTTTTT; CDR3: CASSSPSVAGELFF
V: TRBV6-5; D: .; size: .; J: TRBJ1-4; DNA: TGTGCCAGCAGTTACTCGATCTCCAACGCGGGAGAAAAACTGTTTTTT; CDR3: CASSYSISNAGEKLFF
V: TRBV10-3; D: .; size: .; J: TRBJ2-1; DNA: TGTGCCATTGAATCCGAGTACAATGAGCAGTTCTTC; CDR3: CAIESEYNEQFF